The 9 T cell receptor beta chains given below trace back to one sample, sequenced in a study of CD8+ T cells in alopecia areata. After isolation, RNA underwent reverse transcription to generate cDNA as the sequencing template. Here immunoSEQ multiplex PCR was the method, and the copy in TCRdb shows in-frame clones only, minus some. The sample carries about 150,000 clones, 40% to 65% recorded once. The specimen comprised CD8+ T cells sorted from blood, sampled at week 0. The receptors here all came from a human donor with alopecia areata.

This chain links TRBV2 with TRBJ2-3, with 10 bases lining up with TRBD2. Germline assignment: CDR1 SNHLY and CDR2 FYNNEI. This CDR3 is 16 amino acids long. V lost 4 bases and J lost 6; bases outside the gene matches: 10. DNA for the CDR3: TGTGCCAGCAGTGGGACTAGCGGCCCGACCCTGGATACGCAGTATTTT. Encoded protein: CASSGTSGPTLDTQYF. Using reference TRBV2 and TRBJ2-3 for the parts outside the CDR3, the full variable domain is EPEVTQTPSHQVTQMGQEVILRCVPISNHLYFYWYRQILGQKVEFLVSFYNNEISEKSEIFDDQFSVERPDGSNFTLKIRSTKLEDSAMYFCASSGTSGPTLDTQYFGPGTRLTVL.

This clone was counted between two and nine times. This chain joins TRBV14 and TRBJ2-7; D assignment may be TRBD1 or TRBD2 (5 bases each). Between the trimmed V and J ends, which lost 4 bases and 3 bases, there was a span of 13 bases. The CDR3 has 14 amino acids. The germline V gene has CDR1 SGHDN and CDR2 FVKESK. The DNA for the CDR3 is TGTGCCAGCAGCCTTGGGGGTTCTAGCTACGAGCAGTACTTC. Its protein is CASSLGGSSYEQYF.

For this clone: A read error likely explains this, since a far larger clone differs by one base. Additional DNA sequences in this sample encode the identical CDR3. The rearrangement uses TRBV7-3 and TRBJ2-3, with D perhaps TRBD1 (6 bases). With 5 bases removed from V and 2 bases from J, the gap between germline ends came to 14 bases. Per germline, CDR1 SGHTA and CDR2 FQGTGA. CDR3 size: 15 residues. The CDR3 DNA follows: TGTGCCAGCAGCCCCCGGGACAACCCCACAGATACGCAGTATTTT. As protein: CASSPRDNPTDTQYF.

This clone was detected a few times. This chain joins TRBV4-3 and TRBJ2-2; tentatively, D is TRBD1 (6 bases). CDR1 is LGHNA and CDR2 is YSLEER in the germline V gene. The CDR3 sequence is 16 residues long. The germline V and J ends were trimmed by 1 base and 0 bases, with 9 bases remaining between them. The CDR3 coding sequence is TGCGCCAGCAGCCAAGCTGGACAGCCGAACACCGGGGAGCTGTTTTTT. Its protein is CASSQAGQPNTGELFF.

This clone occurred a few times. The CDR3 DNA reads as TGTGCCAGCAGCTCTGACGAAGTTAGTGGCTACACCTTC. As protein: CASSSDEVSGYTF. This chain joins TRBV7-9 and TRBJ1-2, with D uncertain. With 4 bases removed from V and 7 bases from J, the gap between germline ends came to 13 bases. The CDR3 loop spans 13 amino acids. CDR1 is SEHNR and CDR2 is FQNEAQ in the germline V gene (reference sequence).

On this clone itself: The identical CDR3 is also encoded by other nucleotide sequences in the sample. V and J are TRBV30 and TRBJ2-1; unclear D gene. Trimming removed 1 base at V and 6 bases at J, with 4 bases between. CDR3 length: 11 residues. Per the germline V gene, CDR1 is GTSNPN and CDR2 is SVGIG (reference sequence). CDR3 sequence: CAWSGGNEQFF. CDR3 nucleotides: TGTGCCTGGAGTGGCGGCAATGAGCAGTTCTTC.

This clone has just a few counts. This sequence joins TRBV7-2 and TRBJ2-3; 8 nucleotides line up with TRBD2. The CDR3 is 15 residues long. Per germline, CDR1 SGHTA and CDR2 FQGNSA. Germline trimming cut 5 bases from V and 4 bases from J; bases unmatched to any gene: 8. CDR3 DNA sequence: TGTGCCAGCAGCCCTAGGGGACTAGTGCCAGATACGCAGTATTTT. The encoded protein is CASSPRGLVPDTQYF.

This clone was counted a single time. The chain is built from TRBV13 and TRBJ2-1, with a possible D match to TRBD2 (6 bases). The ends were cut back, 5 bases at V and 4 bases at J, with 18 bases in the middle. Germline V CDR1 and CDR2: PRHDT, FYEKMQ (reference sequence). There are 16 residues in the CDR3. CDR3 residues: CASSAGQTKGYNEQFF. Here the CDR3 DNA reads TGTGCCAGCAGCGCGGGGCAAACAAAAGGGTACAATGAGCAGTTCTTC.

This clone was counted between two and nine times. This chain joins TRBV30 and TRBJ1-1; unclear D gene. Germline V gene data show CDR1 as GTSNPN and CDR2 as SVGIG (reference sequence). V shed 6 bases and J shed 0 bases, with 8 bases lying between them. The CDR3 loop spans 12 amino acids. The CDR3 loop is CACRELNTEAFF. CDR3 nucleotide sequence: TGTGCCTGCCGGGAGTTGAACACTGAAGCTTTCTTT.